Given below is one T cell receptor beta chain in context. Its antigen is currently not known. Per-base quality was not reported, and no clone a single base away is much larger than it. The data were obtained in a study of cytomegalovirus exposure and HLA in healthy donors (dated by TCRdb to about 2017). At the level of the whole study: In an earlier analysis of 587 of the donors, 276 Gb of sequence data and 90 million to 120 million unique TCR beta sequences from some 170 million T cells were reported. An early release that covered more than 550 HLA-typed donors contained approximately 290 gigabases of sequencing data and 65 million to 100 million unique TCR sequences. Among the roughly 400 genotyped donors, under 90% belonged to the genetic ancestry cluster associated with self-reported Caucasian donors. The study was designed to test whether signatures of past pathogen exposure could be identified by cataloging public T cell receptors. The T cell repertoires of several hundred subjects were profiled by immunosequencing and related to cytomegalovirus serostatus. Along with the approximately 700-subject first cohort, a separate validation cohort of approximately 110 different subjects was used. High-throughput TCR immunosequencing, statistical association of individual TCRs with disease status, and machine learning were combined to predict cytomegalovirus infection status. In a later analysis, previously published TCR beta repertoires from several hundred donors were re-analyzed and high-resolution HLA genotyping was added so that TCR occurrence patterns could be studied. In the later analysis, no new phenotypic data were used to find candidate immune exposures; instead, reliance was placed on TCR beta sequences and their occurrence across donors. An earlier analysis of several hundred of the donors used high-throughput TCR beta sequencing to judge whether each TCR beta V gene segment behaved as functional or pseudogenic. Donor age, sex, ethnicity and CMV serostatus were collected together with the repertoire data. A later genetic analysis used genome-wide SNP genotypes for about three fifths of the roughly 700 donors, treating that subset as a discovery cohort. All discovery cohort repertoires had been generated on a single sequencing platform. HLA typing covered class I and class II loci at four-digit resolution. The number of donors typed differed by locus, with about 620-630 for A, B, C, DRB1 and DQB1, about 500 for DQA1, over 600 for DPA1, and 472 for DPB1. A handful of DR-DQ haplotypes were handled as single units for association and clustering because linkage in the cohort was strong. Among roughly 400 genotyped donors of the cohort, an average of roughly 230,000 unique TCR beta nucleotide sequences was sequenced per donor, of which about 19% were non-productive.

Spanning cysteine to phenylalanine, the CDR3 consists of 15 amino acids. The entry retains the CDR3 DNA only, 45 bases that are in frame from base 1. From the germline V gene, CDR1 is SGDLS and CDR2 is YYNGEE. Trimming removed 4 bases from V and 4 bases from J, leaving 17 bases between the germline ends. Summary of the overall study and its limitations: A later analysis found that TCR association rates varied across HLA loci, with DRB1 alleles showing the most associated TCRs and HLA-C alleles the fewest. For the cohort, immune exposure information was limited to CMV serostatus. The cohort was sequenced for TCR beta chains only, and without alpha or paired-chain data the features that could be detected were limited. An earlier analysis of some 590 of the donors showed that most TCR beta V segments appeared in productive rearrangements either about 90% or about 30% of the time, which broadly matched IMGT annotations. Specific HLA alleles were associated with over 15,000 TCR beta sequences at a false discovery rate of 0.05 in a later analysis. An association between a missense DCLRE1C variant and V-gene and J-gene trimming of TCR beta chains was found in a later genetic analysis and replicated in an independent cohort. Most TCR sequences were seen in very few donors, while some public TCRs were found in many individuals. Linkage disequilibrium might explain the correlated functional status among segregating V segments, but an unknown experimental factor could not be excluded. Three of the identified cytomegalovirus-associated TCR beta chains were confirmed in vitro to be specific for cytomegalovirus antigens. Roughly uniform sequencing depth across donors was assumed in presence/absence analyses, although this assumption may not hold. In a later analysis, HLA-associated TCR beta chains were found to be more clonally expanded and to have lower generation probabilities than equally common non-associated chains. The study listed approximately 150 TCR beta chains as associated with cytomegalovirus. Most CMV-associated TCR beta chains appeared to be HLA-restricted in a later analysis, and the HLA associations seemed to be driven largely by CMV exposure. According to a later analysis, parvovirus B19, influenza, CMV and Epstein-Barr virus appeared linked to several top co-occurrence clusters. Assigning TCR associations to individual alleles was difficult when HLA alleles, especially DR and DQ, strongly co-occurred. A further reported finding was that TCR beta sequences accurately predicted the HLA-A and HLA-B alleles for most subjects in the first cohort. Because HLA typing was unavailable for some donors at each locus, only the typed subset was used in association tests. According to a later genetic analysis, donors in an Asian-associated ancestry cluster had fewer N-insertions in productive TCRs than the approximately 670-donor mean. A cluster of highly shared sequence variants was judged likely to represent a technical artifact of the sequencing pipeline. Some IMGT-functional V segments, including TRBV6-2 and TRBV6-3, could not be distinguished by the 87-base-pair reads and were therefore excluded. The authors suggested that the approach could potentially be generalized to other disease states and immunological phenotypes. Cytomegalovirus status was reported to be diagnosed by the classifier with high specificity and sensitivity in both the original and validation cohorts. Around 16 rarely observed V segments, including chromosome 9 orphons, were excluded from the earlier analysis of a few hundred of the donors because counts were too low.

Library generation was performed with the immunoSEQ multiplex PCR assay. A mixture of 60 forward primers for TCR Vbeta segments and 13 reverse primers for TCR Jbeta segments was used in the multiplex PCR. The CDR3 region of rearranged TCR beta genes was amplified from genomic DNA by a multiplex PCR assay. Amplified TCR beta libraries were sequenced as 87-base-pair reads on the Illumina HiSeq System. In the paper's pipeline: A later analysis tallied approximately 87 million unique TCR beta chains across the 660 or so repertoires, and some 10 million of those chains were shared by two or more donors. Raw reads were error-corrected and collapsed into unique sequences by a nearest-neighbor algorithm in which closely related sequences were merged to remove PCR and sequencing errors. To assign V, D and J gene segments, CDR3 sequences were aligned to IMGT reference sequences. For a sequence to be retained, at least a six-nucleotide match to both a V gene segment and a J gene segment was required. Rearrangements were called productive when the CDR3 lacked stop codons and stayed in frame with V and J; all others were non-productive. Following IMGT convention, CDR3 was defined as the stretch from the second conserved V-encoded cysteine to the conserved J-encoded phenylalanine. The earlier analysis of about 610 of the donors excluded sequences that lacked an unambiguous match to a single V gene segment. In an earlier analysis of about 590 of the donors, a V segment was called functional when productive rearrangements were above 56.7%, and segregating when the standard deviation between donors exceeded 5%. A statistical classification framework was developed to diagnose cytomegalovirus status using the catalog of TCR beta chain sequences. In a later analysis, V and J genes were assigned by comparing TCR nucleotide sequences against IMGT/GENE-DB human TR gene sequences. In a later analysis, CDR3 sequences and most-parsimonious VDJ recombination scenarios were assigned using the TCRdist pipeline. In a later analysis, each TCR beta chain was defined by its CDR3 amino acid sequence together with its V-gene family, and reads lacking a unique V-gene family were excluded. As a way to deal with suspected cross-contamination and a sequencing artifact, a later analysis dropped under 600 nucleotide sequences that were highly shared and had low generation probability. For each public chain, a later analysis derived a clonal expansion index from normalized ranks of inferred template counts within each repertoire. In a later analysis, generation probabilities were computed using a VDJ recombination model fitted to out-of-frame rearrangements, and the results were checked against IGoR. A later analysis scored TCR-TCR, TCR-HLA and TCR-CMV co-occurrence with hypergeometric tests, applying a repertoire-size bias correction to TCR pairs. A later analysis estimated false discovery rates by permuting HLA or CMV assignments 20 times. In a later analysis, co-occurring TCRs were grouped using DBSCAN, and TCRdist sequence similarity was added for clustering within HLA-allele-positive subsets. Repertoires with fewer than 30,000 or more than 120,000 public chains, plus five repertoires with anomalous nucleotide sharing, were excluded from co-occurrence clustering. The table comes from immuneACCESS by way of TCRdb, which keeps in-frame sequences with V and J called. Part of the clones is missing from these tables; in studies checked, under half for an unresolved V gene and the rest for unknown reasons. Clonal size and the V and J genes are those of that table, whereas D and trimming came from the DNA. Within this sample are 120,000 or so clones, with around 80% of them counted one time only. Approximately 3.6% of the sample is in the top ten clones.

In total, approximately 610 healthy bone marrow donors made up the cohort. At the time of sampling, every cohort member was nominally healthy, though immune exposures that went unrecorded were likely present. The donor was CMV seronegative and was included in the group of several hundred seronegative cohort members. Each donor provided a peripheral blood sample, and peripheral blood mononuclear cells were used for TCR beta sequencing. The Qiagen DNeasy Blood Extraction Kit was used to extract genomic DNA from the blood cell samples. The sequence was obtained from a man in his thirties or forties in good health and CMV-seronegative. This chain joins TRBV9 to TRBJ1-1; the D gene cannot be named for sure. Sequenced: PBMCs. This receptor carries the CDR3 CASSLRPYGGTEAFF. The sequenced DNA: TGTGCCAGCAGCTTACGCCCGTACGGCGGCACTGAAGCTTTCTTT.